The 3 T cell receptor beta chains in this list originate from one sample, sequenced in a study of T cell responses to AZD1222 COVID-19 vaccine. Method: immunoSEQ multiplex PCR; TCRdb's copy keeps in-frame clones and lacks some. The table includes 150,000 or so clones, 70% to 90% detected once. This sample comprised peripheral blood, obtained on day 0 of AZD1222 vaccination. The receptors were gathered from an adult in good health.

The J gene is TRBJ2-7, the V gene TRBV10-1; no definite D call. Germline V gene sequence: CDR1 WNHNN, CDR2 SYGVQD (reference sequence). V lost 2 bases and J lost 2, with 4 bases in between. This CDR3 contains 12 residues. In DNA form, the CDR3 reads TGCGCCAGCAGTGAGGTTCCCTACGAGCAGTACTTC. Its translation is CASSEVPYEQYF.

This chain connects TRBV15 to TRBJ2-1, with D perhaps matching TRBD2 (7 bases). The V and J ends lost 1 base and 3 bases respectively, with 16 bases between them. The germline gives CDR1 LNHNV, CDR2 YYDKDF (reference sequence). The CDR3 runs to 17 residues. The CDR3 sequence is CATSRALGGARYNEQFF. In DNA, the CDR3 is TGTGCCACCAGCAGAGCGCTGGGGGGGGCCCGCTACAATGAGCAGTTCTTC.

This chain uses TRBV28 with TRBJ1-5; no definite D call. Germline values: CDR1 MDHEN, CDR2 SYDVKM. The CDR3 is made up of 14 amino acids. Trimming took off 3 bases at V and 4 bases at J, with 10 bases between the two ends. CDR3: CASSFSTGNQPQHF. Written as DNA, the CDR3 is TGTGCCAGCAGTTTCTCGACGGGAAATCAGCCCCAGCATTTT. Looking up the rest from reference TRBV28 and TRBJ1-5 gives the full variable domain: DVKVTQSSRYLVKRTGEKVFLECVQDMDHENMFWYRQDPGLGLRLIYFSYDVKMKEKGDIPEGYSVSREKKERFSLILESASTNQTSMYLCASSFSTGNQPQHFGDGTRLSIL.